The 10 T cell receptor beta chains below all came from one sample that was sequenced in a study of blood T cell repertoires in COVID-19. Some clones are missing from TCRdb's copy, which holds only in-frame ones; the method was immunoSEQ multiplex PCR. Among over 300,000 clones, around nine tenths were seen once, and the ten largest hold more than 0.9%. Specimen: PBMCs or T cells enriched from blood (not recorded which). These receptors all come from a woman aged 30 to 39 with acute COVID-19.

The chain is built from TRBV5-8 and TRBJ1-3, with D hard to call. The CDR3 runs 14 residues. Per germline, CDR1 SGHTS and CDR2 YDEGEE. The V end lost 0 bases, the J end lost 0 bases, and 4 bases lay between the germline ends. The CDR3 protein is CASSLAHSGNTIYF. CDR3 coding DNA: TGTGCCAGCAGCTTGGCCCACTCTGGAAACACCATATATTTT.

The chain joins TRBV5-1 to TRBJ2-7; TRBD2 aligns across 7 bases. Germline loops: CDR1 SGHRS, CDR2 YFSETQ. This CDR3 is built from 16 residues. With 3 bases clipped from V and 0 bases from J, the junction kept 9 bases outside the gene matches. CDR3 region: CASSYSLGGDSYEQYF. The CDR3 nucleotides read TGCGCCAGCAGCTACTCTCTGGGAGGGGACTCCTACGAGCAGTACTTC. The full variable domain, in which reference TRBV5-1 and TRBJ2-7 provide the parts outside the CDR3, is KAGVTQTPRYLIKTRGQQVTLSCSPISGHRSVSWYQQTPGQGLQFLFEYFSETQRNKGNFPGRFSGRQFSNSRSEMNVSTLELGDSALYLCASSYSLGGDSYEQYFGPGTRLTVT.

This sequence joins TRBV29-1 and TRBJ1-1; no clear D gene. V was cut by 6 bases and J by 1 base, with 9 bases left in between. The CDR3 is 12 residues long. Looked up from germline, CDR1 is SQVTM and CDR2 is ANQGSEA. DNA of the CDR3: TGCAGCGTCCGACAAGCGAACACTGAAGCTTTCTTT. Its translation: CSVRQANTEAFF.

In DNA, the CDR3 is TGTGCCAGTGTGGGGACAGGGGGGTCCAACGTCCTGACTTTC. Protein sequence: CASVGTGGSNVLTF. J is TRBJ2-6 and V is TRBV19, with 11 bases fitting TRBD1. Trimming cost V 8 bases and J 8 bases; bases outside gene matches: 5. Germline V CDR1 and CDR2: LNHDA, SQIVND (reference sequence). This CDR3 comprises 14 residues.

The CDR3: CASSLSAGAVTEAFF. The CDR3 DNA sequence: TGTGCCAGCAGCTTATCCGCGGGGGCAGTCACTGAAGCTTTCTTT. The chain combines TRBV11-2 with TRBJ1-1, with D maybe TRBD1 (6 bases). The germline V gene has CDR1 SGHAT and CDR2 FQNNGV. Trimming pared 2 bases from V and 4 bases from J, leaving 14 bases between. CDR3 length equals 15 residues. Full variable domain (rest looked up from reference TRBV11-2 and TRBJ1-1): EAGVAQSPRYKIIEKRQSVAFWCNPISGHATLYWYQQILGQGPKLLIQFQNNGVVDDSQLPKDRFSAERLKGVDSTLKIQPAKLEDSAVYLCASSLSAGAVTEAFFGQGTRLTVV.

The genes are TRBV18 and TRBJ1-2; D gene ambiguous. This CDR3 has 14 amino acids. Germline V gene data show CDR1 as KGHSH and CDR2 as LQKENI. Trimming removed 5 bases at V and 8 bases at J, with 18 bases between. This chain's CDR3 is CASSIELRREGYTF. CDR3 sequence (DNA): TGTGCCAGCTCAATCGAACTGAGGCGTGAGGGCTACACCTTC. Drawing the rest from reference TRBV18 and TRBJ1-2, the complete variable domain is NAGVMQNPRHLVRRRGQEARLRCSPMKGHSHVYWYRQLPEEGLKFMVYLQKENIIDESGMPKERFSAEFPKEGPSILRIQQVVRGDSAAYFCASSIELRREGYTFGSGTRLTVV.

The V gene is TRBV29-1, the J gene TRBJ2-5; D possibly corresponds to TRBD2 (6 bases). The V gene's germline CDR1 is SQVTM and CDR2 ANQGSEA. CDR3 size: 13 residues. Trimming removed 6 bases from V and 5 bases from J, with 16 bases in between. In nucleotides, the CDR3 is TGCAGCGTCCACGCGGGGCTGGGGGAGACCCAGTACTTC. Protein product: CSVHAGLGETQYF. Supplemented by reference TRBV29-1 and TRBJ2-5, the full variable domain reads SAVISQKPSRDICQRGTSLTIQCQVDSQVTMMFWYRQQPGQSLTLIATANQGSEATYESGFVIDKFPISRPNLTFSTLTVSNMSPEDSSIYLCSVHAGLGETQYFGPGTRLLVL.

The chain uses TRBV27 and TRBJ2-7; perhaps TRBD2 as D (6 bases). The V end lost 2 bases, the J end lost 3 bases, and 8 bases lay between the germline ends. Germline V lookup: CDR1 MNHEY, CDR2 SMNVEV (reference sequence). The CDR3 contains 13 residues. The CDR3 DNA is TGTGCCAGCAGTTTAGGGGGGAGCTACGAGCAGTACTTC. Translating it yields CASSLGGSYEQYF.

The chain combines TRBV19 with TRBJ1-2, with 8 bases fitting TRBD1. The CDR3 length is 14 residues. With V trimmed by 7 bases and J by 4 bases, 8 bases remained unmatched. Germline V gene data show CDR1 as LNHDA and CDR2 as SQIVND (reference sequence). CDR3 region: CASIMSGGGYGYTF. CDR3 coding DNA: TGTGCCAGTATTATGTCAGGGGGCGGCTATGGCTACACCTTC.

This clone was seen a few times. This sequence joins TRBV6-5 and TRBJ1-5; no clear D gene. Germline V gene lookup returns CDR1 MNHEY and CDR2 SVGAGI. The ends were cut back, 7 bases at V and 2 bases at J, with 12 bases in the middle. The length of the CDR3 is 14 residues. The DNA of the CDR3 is TGTGCCAGCACTCGAGCCGGGGGCAATCAGCCCCAGCATTTT. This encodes CASTRAGGNQPQHF.